This paragraph reports one T cell receptor beta chain. Its antigen is unidentified. This record belongs to a study of blood T cells in healthy people across ages. Study results and caveats: Naive T cell percentage showed a strong correlation with TCR beta diversity.

Using a J-beta primer mix together with a sample-barcoded 5' primer, a second PCR was run for roughly 7 to 11 cycles. TCRdb analysed the 5' RACE reads with MiXCR anew, one entry per CDR3 protein. The sample lists 270,000 or so distinct CDR3 sequences, about 25% occurring once. The CDR3 has 14 amino acids. CDR1 is DFQATT and CDR2 is SNEGSKA in the germline V gene (reference sequence). The TCR comes from a woman aged 70-85 years in good health. The V and J genes are TRBV20-1 and TRBJ2-7, with 8 bases fitting TRBD2. The J call may be wrong; the DNA end is better matched by TRBJ2-5. The sample consisted of blood. CDR3 protein: CSARAGGPFPTQYF. CDR3 bases: TGCAGTGCTAGAGCGGGAGGGCCGTTTCCGACCCAGTACTTC.